This T cell receptor beta chain originates from a study of T cells after yellow fever vaccination. Whole-study context: Libraries from low-cell-number fractions were prepared with the SMART-Seq v4 Ultra Low Input RNA kit.

TCRdb used MiXCR to reprocess the 5' RACE reads, holding one entry per CDR3 protein. The top ten hold around 24% of the sample, which has hundreds of thousands of distinct CDR3 sequences, roughly 3.5% seen once. Study conclusions and caveats: Subsequent booster samples again held most clones from primary vaccination (just under 98% CD4, just under 90% CD8). Some clonotypes, a small share, were shared between CD4 and CD8 compartments.

This clonotype has a handful of counts. Its specificity is not known. After removal of 2 bases from V and 4 bases from J, the junction contained 8 bases not matched to a gene. CDR1 and CDR2 from the germline V gene are SGHTA and FQGNSA. The CDR3 contains 17 residues. The origin of this receptor is a man aged 18 to 35 who received the YFV17D yellow fever vaccine. The specimen comprised PBMCs, sampled on the day of the yellow fever booster vaccination. The V gene is TRBV7-2, the J gene TRBJ2-7; 13 positions match TRBD2. The CDR3 nucleotides read TGTGCCAGCAGCTTACCACTAGCGGGGGGGCACCGGTACGAGCAGTACGTC. Translated, it gives CASSLPLAGGHRYEQYV.